The present T cell receptor beta chain was sequenced within a study of blood T cells in healthy people across ages. The CDR3 contains 12 residues. In germline, CDR1 is MDHEN, CDR2 SYDVKM. Trimming removed 5 bases at V and 4 bases at J, with 9 bases between. This clonotype was counted many times. Its target is not known. Whole-study results and caveats: Donors of long life had a larger count of naive CD4+ cells and greater diversity than aged donors.

Primed by a sample-barcoded 5' primer and a J-beta primer mix, a second PCR proceeded for 7 to 11 cycles. The study obtained at least 2.5 million CDR3-containing paired-end reads from every sample. TCRdb ran MiXCR on the 5' RACE reads and lists one entry per CDR3 protein. The sample has around 900,000 distinct CDR3 sequences, roughly 51% seen once. The origin of this receptor is an older woman in good health. The genes are TRBV28 and TRBJ2-7, with D tentatively TRBD1 (5 bases). The sample consisted of blood. The CDR3 loop reads CASSPRQYEQYF. CDR3 nucleotide sequence: TGTGCCAGCAGTCCGAGACAGTACGAGCAGTACTTC. Complete variable domain (other parts from reference TRBV28 and TRBJ2-7): DVKVTQSSRYLVKRTGEKVFLECVQDMDHENMFWYRQDPGLGLRLIYFSYDVKMKEKGDIPEGYSVSREKKERFSLILESASTNQTSMYLCASSPRQYEQYFGPGTRLTVT.